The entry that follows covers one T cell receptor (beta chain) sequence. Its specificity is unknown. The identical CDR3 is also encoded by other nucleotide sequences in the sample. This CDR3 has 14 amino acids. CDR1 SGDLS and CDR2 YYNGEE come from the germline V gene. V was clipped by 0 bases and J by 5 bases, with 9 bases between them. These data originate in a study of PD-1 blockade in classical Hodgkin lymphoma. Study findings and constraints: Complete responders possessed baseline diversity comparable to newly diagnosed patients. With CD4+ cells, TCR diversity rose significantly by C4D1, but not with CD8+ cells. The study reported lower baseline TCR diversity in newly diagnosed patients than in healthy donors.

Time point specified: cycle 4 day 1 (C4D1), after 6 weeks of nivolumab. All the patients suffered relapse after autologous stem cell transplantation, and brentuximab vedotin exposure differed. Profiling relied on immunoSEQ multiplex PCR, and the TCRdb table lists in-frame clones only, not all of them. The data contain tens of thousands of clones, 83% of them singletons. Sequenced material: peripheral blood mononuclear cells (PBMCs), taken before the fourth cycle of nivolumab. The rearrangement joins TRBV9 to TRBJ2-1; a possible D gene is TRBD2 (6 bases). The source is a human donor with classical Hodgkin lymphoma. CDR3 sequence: CASSVAGVDNEQFF. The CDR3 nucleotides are TGTGCCAGCAGCGTAGCGGGAGTGGACAATGAGCAGTTCTTC.